This T cell receptor (beta chain) comes out of a study of blood T cell repertoires in COVID-19 (dated by TCRdb to about 2020). Notes on the research overall: Samples covering the acute and convalescent phases of COVID-19 were provided by collaborators in the United States, Italy and Spain. Deeply sampled blood TCRbeta repertoires from subjects exposed to, actively infected with, or recovered from COVID-19 were included in the dataset. The material from the prospective study consisted of cDNA or gDNA derived from T cells, B-cell-depleted T cells, or PBMCs. The repertoires were released in a freely available public database intended as a resource for research on the immune response to SARS-CoV-2. Samples were obtained from the ongoing ImmuneRACE study (first 160 participants) and from 1,254 subjects provided by 6 global collaborators. Sample metadata almost always included a de-identified subject ID, COVID-19 status, age in years and sex. Where available, HLA class I and class II types were obtained from metadata supplied by the sample provider rather than from assay-based typing.

Regarding this clone: Which antigen it targets is not known. Base quality data are lacking; no much larger clone is found one base away.

TCRbeta CDR3 regions were amplified from genomic DNA using the immunoSEQ Assay, a bias-controlled multiplex PCR. Regarding the original processing steps: The number of nucleated cells in each sample was estimated by amplification of reference gene primers within the assay. To quantify the absolute abundance of each unique TCRbeta CDR3 rearrangement, sequence reads were collapsed and filtered. Productive Simpson clonality was computed per sample as the square root of Simpson's diversity index over productive rearrangements. Not all clones reach the TCRdb copy of this immuneACCESS table, which keeps in-frame sequences only. Checked studies attribute under half of the gap to unresolved V genes and leave the rest unexplained. V and J calls and clone size are given by that table; D and trimming were obtained from the DNA. The sample table contains some 68,000 clones; only one count was recorded for 75% to 90% of them. The ten largest clones represent 2.5% to 3% of the sample.

The collaborating institutions used their own protocols to collect whole blood in K2EDTA tubes. For TCRbeta analysis, collaborator samples were shipped as frozen whole blood, as isolated PBMCs, or as DNA extracted from either sample type. From the cysteine through the valine, the CDR3 covers 14 amino acids. Only the CDR3 region is kept as DNA, spanning 42 bases read in frame from base 1. According to the germline V gene, CDR1 reads ENHRY and CDR2 reads SYGVKD. At the junction V is shortened by 10 bases and J by 5 bases, with 21 bases in between. General study outcomes and caveats: How much clinical and demographic metadata was included differed by source and by participant, and the metadata was provided uncurated.

The V and J genes are TRBV10-3 and TRBJ2-7; the D gene is perhaps TRBD2, on 6 matching bases. The TCR was taken from a man aged 50-60 years with acute or convalescent COVID-19. The material sequenced was peripheral blood. The bases are TGTGCCACCCGGTTAGGATCGGGAGACCACGAGCAGTACGTC. Its amino acids are CATRLGSGDHEQYV.